These T cell receptor beta chains were read from a single sample in a study of glioma-infiltrating T cells after dendritic cell vaccination. The table came from immunoSEQ multiplex PCR; TCRdb's copy has only in-frame clones and leaves some out. The sample holds 65,000 to 90,000 clones, roughly four fifths seen once. Sequenced material: blood, taken before dendritic cell vaccination. All receptors come from a human donor with glioblastoma. Both conserved end residues are part of each CDR3. The D gene is left open where the match is weak. The size field is filled for only some rows; it gives once, few, many or a size class.

cdr3_aa cdr3_nt j_call cdr3_length v_call clone_size d_call
CAISEAGVGGYTF TGTGCCATCAGTGAGGCAGGGGTCGGTGGCTACACCTTC TRBJ1-2 13 TRBV10-3 NA NA
CASRDLAGGRNEQFF TGTGCCAGCAGAGATCTAGCGGGGGGCCGGAATGAGCAGTTCTTC TRBJ2-1 15 TRBV6-1 NA TRBD2
CASSLISRGNTEAFF TGTGCCAGCAGCTTAATCTCTCGGGGGAACACTGAAGCTTTCTTT TRBJ1-1 15 TRBV5-4 NA NA
CASSFRGGWTGELFF TGTGCCAGCAGCTTTCGAGGGGGATGGACCGGGGAGCTGTTTTTT TRBJ2-2 15 TRBV5-4 NA NA
CATSRDGRGGGTEAFF TGTGCCACCAGCAGAGATGGCCGGGGCGGGGGCACTGAAGCTTTCTTT TRBJ1-1 16 TRBV15 NA NA
CASEVVLDTGELFF TGCGCCAGCGAGGTCGTACTCGACACCGGGGAGCTGTTTTTT TRBJ2-2 14 TRBV5-1 NA NA
CATSRIFRGVNSPLHF TGTGCCACCAGCAGAATCTTCAGGGGCGTTAATTCACCCCTCCACTTT TRBJ1-6 16 TRBV15 NA NA
CATLDRGRLNQPQHF TGTGCCACCCTGGACAGGGGGCGTTTAAATCAGCCCCAGCATTTT TRBJ1-5 15 TRBV28 NA TRBD1
CASSYRSTGELFF TGTGCCAGCAGTTACCGGTCCACCGGGGAGCTGTTTTTT TRBJ2-2 13 TRBV6-6 NA NA
CASSLVRQGAYNEQFF TGTGCCAGCAGCTTGGTCAGACAGGGGGCTTACAATGAGCAGTTCTTC TRBJ2-1 16 TRBV5-6 NA TRBD1
CASSQELQGRESREQYF TGCGCCAGCAGCCAAGAACTCCAAGGGCGGGAGAGTCGCGAGCAGTACTTC TRBJ2-7 17 TRBV4-1 once TRBD2